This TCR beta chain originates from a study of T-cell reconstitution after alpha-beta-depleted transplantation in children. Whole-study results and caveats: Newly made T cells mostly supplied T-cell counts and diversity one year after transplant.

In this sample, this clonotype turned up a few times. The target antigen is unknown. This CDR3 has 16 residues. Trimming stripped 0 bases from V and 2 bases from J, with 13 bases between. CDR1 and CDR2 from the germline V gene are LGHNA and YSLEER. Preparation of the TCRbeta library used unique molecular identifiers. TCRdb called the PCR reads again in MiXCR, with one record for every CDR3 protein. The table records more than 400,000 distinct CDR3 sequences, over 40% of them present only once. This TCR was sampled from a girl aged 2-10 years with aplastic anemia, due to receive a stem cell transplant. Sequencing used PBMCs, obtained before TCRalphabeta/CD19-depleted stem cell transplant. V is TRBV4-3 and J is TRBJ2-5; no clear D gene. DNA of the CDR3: TGCGCCAGCAGCCAAGAACCTTTCGCACAACAAGAGACCCAGTACTTC. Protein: CASSQEPFAQQETQYF.